Here is one T cell receptor beta chain with its context. The data derive from a study of blood T cell repertoires in COVID-19. Overall study context: Samples came from the United States, Italy and Spain, spanning acute and convalescent COVID-19.

Methods used by the authors: The authors estimated nucleated cell counts from reference gene primer amplification. Assay used: immunoSEQ multiplex PCR; TCRdb lists only in-frame clones, some missing. For V, J and clone size, that table is used; D and trimming come from the DNA. The top ten clones hold 10% of a sample with about 120,000 clones, roughly 80% of them seen once. CDR3 length: 13 residues. In germline, CDR1 is MNHEY, CDR2 SVGEGT. The V gene lost 7 bases and the J gene lost 2 bases, with 12 bases spanning the gap. The TCR was taken from a human donor in a cohort sampled during active COVID-19. The chain uses TRBV6-2 or TRBV6-3 and TRBJ2-7; D gene uncertain. Specimen: peripheral blood. CDR3 DNA sequence: TGTGCCAGCACCCCCGGTTCCACCTACGAGCAGTACTTC. Protein sequence: CASTPGSTYEQYF.